This T cell receptor (beta chain) was retrieved from a study of T-cell reconstitution after alpha-beta-depleted transplantation in children. Overall study findings and caveats: Surviving recipient T cells and thymic progenitors underlay high day-60 TCRbeta diversity in some patients.

Unique molecular identifiers were built into the TCRbeta library. TCRdb re-called the PCR reads through MiXCR, storing one row per CDR3 protein. The repertoire holds roughly 280,000 distinct CDR3 sequences, with roughly 10% as singletons. This clonotype was observed many times. Its antigen is as yet unknown. Trimming removed 0 bases at V and 2 bases at J, with 4 bases between. CDR1 and CDR2 from the germline V gene are SGHRS and YFSETQ. The CDR3 spans 13 residues. The sequence derives from a male patient aged 2 to 9 who had a stem cell transplant for chronic granulomatous disease, so the T cells may come from the graft donor. This specimen consisted of peripheral blood, obtained 180 days after TCRalphabeta/CD19-depleted stem cell transplant. This chain connects TRBV5-1 to TRBJ2-3; D unclear. CDR3 in amino acids: CASSLDDTDTQYF. CDR3 in DNA: TGCGCCAGCAGCTTGGACGACACAGATACGCAGTATTTT.